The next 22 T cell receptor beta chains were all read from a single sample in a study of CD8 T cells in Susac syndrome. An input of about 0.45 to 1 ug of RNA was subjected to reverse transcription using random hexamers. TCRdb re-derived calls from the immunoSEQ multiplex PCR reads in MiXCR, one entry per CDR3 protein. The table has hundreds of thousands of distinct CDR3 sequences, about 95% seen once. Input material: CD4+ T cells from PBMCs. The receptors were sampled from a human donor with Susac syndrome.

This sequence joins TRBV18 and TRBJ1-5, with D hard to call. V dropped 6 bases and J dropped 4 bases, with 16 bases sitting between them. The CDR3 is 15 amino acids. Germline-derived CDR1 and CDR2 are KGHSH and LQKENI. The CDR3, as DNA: TGTGCCAGCTCGGACCGTGGGATTCGGAATCAGCCCCAGCATTTT. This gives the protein CASSDRGIRNQPQHF.

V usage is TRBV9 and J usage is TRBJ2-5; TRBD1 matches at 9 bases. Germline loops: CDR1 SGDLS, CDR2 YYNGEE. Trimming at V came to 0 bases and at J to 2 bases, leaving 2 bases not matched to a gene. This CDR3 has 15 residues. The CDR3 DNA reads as TGTGCCAGCAGCGTAGGGGACAGGGCACAAGAGACCCAGTACTTC. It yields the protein CASSVGDRAQETQYF.

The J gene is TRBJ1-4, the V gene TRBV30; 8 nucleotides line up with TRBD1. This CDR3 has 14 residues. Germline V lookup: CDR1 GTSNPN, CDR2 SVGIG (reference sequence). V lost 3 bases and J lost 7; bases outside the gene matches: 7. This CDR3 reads CAWSGTGGGEKLFF. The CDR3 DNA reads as TGTGCCTGGAGCGGAACAGGGGGGGGTGAAAAACTGTTTTTT.

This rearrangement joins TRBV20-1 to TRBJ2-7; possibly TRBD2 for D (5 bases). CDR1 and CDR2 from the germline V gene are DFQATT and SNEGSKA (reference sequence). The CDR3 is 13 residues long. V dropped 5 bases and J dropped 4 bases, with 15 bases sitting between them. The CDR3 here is CSAPGGSSYEQYF. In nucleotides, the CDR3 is TGCAGTGCTCCCGGCGGGTCGTCTTACGAGCAGTACTTC.

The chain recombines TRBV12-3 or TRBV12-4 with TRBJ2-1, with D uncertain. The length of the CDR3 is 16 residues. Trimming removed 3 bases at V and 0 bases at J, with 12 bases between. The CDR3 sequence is CASSFRILSSYNEQFF. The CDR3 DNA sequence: TGTGCCAGCAGTTTCAGAATTCTGAGCTCCTACAATGAGCAGTTCTTC.

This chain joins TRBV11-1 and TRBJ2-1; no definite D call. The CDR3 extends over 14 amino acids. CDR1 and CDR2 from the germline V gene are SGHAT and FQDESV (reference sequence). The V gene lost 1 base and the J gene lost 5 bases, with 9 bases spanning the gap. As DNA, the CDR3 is TGTGCCAGCAGCTTAGAACCCGGCAACAATGAGCAGTTCTTC. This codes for CASSLEPGNNEQFF.

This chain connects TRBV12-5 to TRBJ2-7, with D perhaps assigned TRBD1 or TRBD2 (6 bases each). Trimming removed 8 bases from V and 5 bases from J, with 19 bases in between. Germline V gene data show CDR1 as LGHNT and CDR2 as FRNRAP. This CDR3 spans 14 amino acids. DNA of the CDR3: TGTGCTAGTTCCGGGGGCGGACTTTGGGACGAGCAGTACTTC. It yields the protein CASSGGGLWDEQYF.

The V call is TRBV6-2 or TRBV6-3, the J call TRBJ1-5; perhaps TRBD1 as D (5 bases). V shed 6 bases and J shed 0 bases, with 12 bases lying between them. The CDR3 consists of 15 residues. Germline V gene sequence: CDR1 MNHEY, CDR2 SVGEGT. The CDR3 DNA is TGTGCCAGCAGGGGGGAGAATTATAGCAATCAGCCCCAGCATTTT. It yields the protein CASRGENYSNQPQHF.

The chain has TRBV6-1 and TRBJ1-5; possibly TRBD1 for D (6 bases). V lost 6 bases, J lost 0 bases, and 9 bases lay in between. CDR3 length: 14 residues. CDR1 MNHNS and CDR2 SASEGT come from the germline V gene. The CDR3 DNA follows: TGTGCCAGCAGGGACAGAAATAGCAATCAGCCCCAGCATTTT. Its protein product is CASRDRNSNQPQHF.

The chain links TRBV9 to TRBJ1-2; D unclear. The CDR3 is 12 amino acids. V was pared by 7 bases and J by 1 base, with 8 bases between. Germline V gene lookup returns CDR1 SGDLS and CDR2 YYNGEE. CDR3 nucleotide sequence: TGTGCCAGCTCCAACAGTAACTATGGCTACACCTTC. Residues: CASSNSNYGYTF. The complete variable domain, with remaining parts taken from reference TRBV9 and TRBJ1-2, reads DSGVTQTPKHLITATGQRVTLRCSPRSGDLSVYWYQQSLDQGLQFLIQYYNGEERAKGNILERFSAQQFPDLHSELNLSSLELGDSALYFCASSNSNYGYTFGSGTRLTVV.

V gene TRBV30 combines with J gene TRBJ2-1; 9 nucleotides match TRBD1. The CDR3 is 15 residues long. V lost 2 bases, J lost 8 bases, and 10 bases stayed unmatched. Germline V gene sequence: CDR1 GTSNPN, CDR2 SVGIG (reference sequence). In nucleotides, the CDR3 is TGTGCCTGGAGTACTGGGGACAGGGATAAAGATGAGCAGTTCTTC. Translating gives CAWSTGDRDKDEQFF.

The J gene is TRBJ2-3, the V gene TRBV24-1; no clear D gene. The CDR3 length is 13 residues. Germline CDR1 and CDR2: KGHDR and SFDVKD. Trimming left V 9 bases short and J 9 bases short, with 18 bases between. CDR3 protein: CATESRAPSTQYF. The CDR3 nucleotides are TGTGCCACCGAGTCTCGGGCGCCAAGCACGCAGTATTTT.

CDR3: CASSFFTGANYGYTF. The CDR3 DNA reads as TGTGCCAGCAGCTTTTTCACAGGGGCAAACTATGGCTACACCTTC. V is TRBV5-6 and J is TRBJ1-2; TRBD1 aligns across 7 bases. Germline V CDR1 and CDR2: SGHDT, YYEEEE. The trim removed 2 bases at V and 2 bases at J, leaving 6 bases unmatched. The CDR3 is 15 residues long.

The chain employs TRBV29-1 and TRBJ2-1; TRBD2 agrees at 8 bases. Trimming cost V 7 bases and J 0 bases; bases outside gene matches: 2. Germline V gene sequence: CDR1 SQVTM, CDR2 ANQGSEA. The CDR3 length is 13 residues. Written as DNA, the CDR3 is TGCAGCGGACTAGCGAACTCCTACAATGAGCAGTTCTTC. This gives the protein CSGLANSYNEQFF.

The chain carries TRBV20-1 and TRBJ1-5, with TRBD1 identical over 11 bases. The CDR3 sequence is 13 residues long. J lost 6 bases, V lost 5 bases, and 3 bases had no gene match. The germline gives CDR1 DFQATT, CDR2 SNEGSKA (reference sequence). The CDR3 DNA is TGCAGTGCTCGGACAGGGGGCAGTCAGCCCCAGCATTTT. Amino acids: CSARTGGSQPQHF.

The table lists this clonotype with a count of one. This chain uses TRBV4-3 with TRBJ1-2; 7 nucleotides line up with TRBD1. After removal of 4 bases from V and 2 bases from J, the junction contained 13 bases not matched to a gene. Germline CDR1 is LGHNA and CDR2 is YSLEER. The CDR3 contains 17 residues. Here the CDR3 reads CASSLSTGRDFNYGYTF. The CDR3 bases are TGCGCCAGCAGCCTTTCGACAGGGAGGGACTTCAACTATGGCTACACCTTC.

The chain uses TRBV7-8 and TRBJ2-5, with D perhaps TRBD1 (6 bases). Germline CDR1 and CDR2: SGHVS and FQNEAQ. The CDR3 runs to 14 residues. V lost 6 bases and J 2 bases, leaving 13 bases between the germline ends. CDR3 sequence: CASRMTGPQETQYF. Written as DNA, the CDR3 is TGTGCCAGCAGAATGACAGGCCCTCAAGAGACCCAGTACTTC.

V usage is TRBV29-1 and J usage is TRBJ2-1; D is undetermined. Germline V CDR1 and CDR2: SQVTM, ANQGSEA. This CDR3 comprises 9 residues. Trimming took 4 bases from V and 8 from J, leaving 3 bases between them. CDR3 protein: CSVGDEQFF. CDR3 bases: TGCAGCGTTGGGGATGAGCAGTTCTTC.

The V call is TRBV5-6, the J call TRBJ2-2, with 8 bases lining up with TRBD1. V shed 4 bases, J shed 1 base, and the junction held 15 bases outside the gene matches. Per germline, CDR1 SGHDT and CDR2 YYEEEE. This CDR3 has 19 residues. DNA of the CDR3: TGTGCCAGCAGCCTCGTCGTTCCCGACAGGGGACTGAACACCGGGGAGCTGTTTTTT. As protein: CASSLVVPDRGLNTGELFF. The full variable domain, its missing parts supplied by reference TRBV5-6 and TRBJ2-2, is DAGVTQSPTHLIKTRGQQVTLRCSPKSGHDTVSWYQQALGQGPQFIFQYYEEEERQRGNFPDRFSGHQFPNYSSELNVNALLLGDSALYLCASSLVVPDRGLNTGELFFGEGSRLTVL.

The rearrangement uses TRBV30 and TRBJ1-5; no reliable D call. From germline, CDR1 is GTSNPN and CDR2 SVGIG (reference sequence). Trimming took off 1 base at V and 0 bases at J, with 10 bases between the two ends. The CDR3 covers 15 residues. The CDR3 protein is CAWSGGFYSNQPQHF. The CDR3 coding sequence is TGTGCCTGGAGTGGTGGGTTTTATAGCAATCAGCCCCAGCATTTT.

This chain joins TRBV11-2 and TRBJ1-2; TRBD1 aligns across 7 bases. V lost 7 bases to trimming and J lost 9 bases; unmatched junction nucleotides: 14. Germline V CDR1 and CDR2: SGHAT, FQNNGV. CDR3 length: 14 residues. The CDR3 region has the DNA TGTGCCAGCACCCAATGGCCGGGACAGAGCAGCTACACCTTC. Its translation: CASTQWPGQSSYTF.

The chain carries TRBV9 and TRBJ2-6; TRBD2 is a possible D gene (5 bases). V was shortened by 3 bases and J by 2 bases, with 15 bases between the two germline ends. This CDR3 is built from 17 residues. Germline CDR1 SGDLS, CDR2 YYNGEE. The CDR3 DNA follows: TGTGCCAGCAGCGCCCGCCGGTCCGGGGCTGGGGCCAACGTCCTGACTTTC. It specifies CASSARRSGAGANVLTF. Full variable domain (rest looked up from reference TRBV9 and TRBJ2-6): DSGVTQTPKHLITATGQRVTLRCSPRSGDLSVYWYQQSLDQGLQFLIQYYNGEERAKGNILERFSAQQFPDLHSELNLSSLELGDSALYFCASSARRSGAGANVLTFGAGSRLTVL.